These 32 T cell receptor beta chains share one sample of origin, sequenced in a study of early T cells in non-severe SARS-CoV-2 infection. TCRdb itself ran the 5' RACE reads through MiXCR, one entry per CDR3 protein. The data contain about 50,000 distinct CDR3 sequences, about 5.2% of them seen just once; the ten biggest clones take up approximately 5.6%. Specimen: whole blood, collected at baseline. All receptors come from an adult who was a healthcare worker with PCR-confirmed SARS-CoV-2 infection or an uninfected control (not recorded which).

This chain joins TRBV21-1 and TRBJ1-5. TRBV21-1 is shown as a pseudogene. This CDR3 has 18 amino acids. For the CDR3, the DNA is TGTGCCAGCAGCAGGCGACACAACTTGGATTTCAGCAATCAGCCCCAGCATTTT. Translated: CASSRRHNLDFSNQPQHF.

This clonotype occurred many times. J is TRBJ2-2 and V is TRBV3-1; unclear D gene. The germline gives CDR1 LGHDT, CDR2 YNNKEL (reference sequence). CDR3 length: 13 residues. V was clipped by 6 bases and J by 1 base, with 6 bases between them. This chain's CDR3 is CASSRGNTGELFF. For the CDR3, the DNA is TGTGCCAGCAGTAGAGGGAACACCGGGGAGCTGTTTTTT.

J is TRBJ2-1 and V is TRBV20-1; D gene uncertain. The germline CDR1 and CDR2 sequences are DFQATT and SNEGSKA (reference sequence). Trimming left V 2 bases short and J 3 bases short, with 5 bases between. The CDR3 spans 12 residues. In DNA, the CDR3 is TGCAGTGCTAGACCGGACTACAATGAGCAGTTCTTC. It specifies CSARPDYNEQFF.

The chain recombines TRBV20-1 with TRBJ1-2, with D hard to call. The CDR3 length is 12 residues. V was shortened by 3 bases and J by 4 bases, with 9 bases between the two germline ends. The V gene's germline CDR1 is DFQATT and CDR2 SNEGSKA (reference sequence). The CDR3 sequence: CSASAQFYGYTF. In nucleotides, the CDR3 is TGCAGTGCTAGCGCGCAGTTCTATGGCTACACCTTC.

The sample holds many counts of this clonotype. This chain joins TRBV6-5 and TRBJ2-7; the D is unclear. CDR1 is MNHEY and CDR2 is SVGAGI in the germline V gene. This CDR3 has 13 residues. Trimming took off 5 bases at V and 6 bases at J, with 14 bases between the two ends. The CDR3 region has the DNA TGTGCCAGCAGTCGCGCCACCCCCGCCGAGCAGTACTTC. Translating gives CASSRATPAEQYF.

The rearrangement joins TRBV9 to TRBJ2-1; D possibly matches TRBD1 or TRBD2 (6 bases each). Germline-derived CDR1 and CDR2 are SGDLS and YYNGEE. V was clipped by 0 bases and J by 6 bases, with 13 bases between them. CDR3 length equals 15 residues. CDR3 sequence (DNA): TGTGCCAGCAGCGTAGCTGGGGGGCCCATCAATGAGCAGTTCTTC. This translates into CASSVAGGPINEQFF.

There are many counts of this clonotype. V usage is TRBV10-3 and J usage is TRBJ2-7; maybe TRBD2 (5 bases). This CDR3 contains 13 residues. Germline V gene data show CDR1 as ENHRY and CDR2 as SYGVKD. Trimming shortened V by 4 bases and J by 3 bases, and 10 bases separated the two germline ends. CDR3 coding DNA: TGTGCCATCAGTGCGGGAATGGGCTACGAGCAGTACTTC. The encoded protein is CAISAGMGYEQYF.

In its sample, this clonotype was seen many times. The chain is built from TRBV6-1 and TRBJ2-2, with 11 bases aligning to TRBD2. The CDR3 contains 14 residues. Trimming at V came to 9 bases and at J to 3 bases, leaving 3 bases not matched to a gene. CDR1 MNHNS and CDR2 SASEGT come from the germline V gene. The CDR3 spells CASSGRADTGELFF. The CDR3 DNA sequence: TGTGCCAGTAGCGGGAGGGCCGACACCGGGGAGCTGTTTTTT.

The chain employs TRBV28 and TRBJ2-5; D gene unclear. Germline lookup yields CDR1 MDHEN and CDR2 SYDVKM. The CDR3 loop spans 14 amino acids. V lost 2 bases and J 2 bases, leaving 9 bases between the germline ends. The chain's CDR3 is CASSLIQLQETQYF. For the CDR3, the DNA is TGTGCCAGCAGTTTAATCCAGCTTCAAGAGACCCAGTACTTC.

In this sample, this clonotype turned up many times. The V and J genes are TRBV7-9 and TRBJ2-1; TRBD2 agrees at 9 bases. The V gene end was trimmed by 5 bases and the J gene end by 3 bases; junction bases not matched to a gene: 5. There are 15 residues in the CDR3. The germline V gene encodes CDR1 SEHNR and CDR2 FQNEAQ (reference sequence). CDR3 DNA: TGTGCCAGCAGCGGCGGGAGGGCCCGCTACAATGAGCAGTTCTTC. This translates into CASSGGRARYNEQFF.

This clonotype was seen many times. The J gene is TRBJ2-7, the V gene TRBV20-1, with 7 bases aligning to TRBD2. Germline loops: CDR1 DFQATT, CDR2 SNEGSKA (reference sequence). This CDR3 is built from 14 residues. Trimming took 3 bases from V and 6 from J; bases not matched to a gene: 11. As DNA, the CDR3 is TGCAGTGCTAGCAGACCGGGACTACCCCCCGAGCAGTACTTC. Translating it yields CSASRPGLPPEQYF.

This clonotype was counted a few times. CDR3 in amino acids: CASSVIVRAISNQPQHF. In DNA, the CDR3 is TGTGCCAGCAGTGTGATAGTGAGGGCCATTAGCAATCAGCCCCAGCATTTT. This sequence joins TRBV6-1 and TRBJ1-5; D is undetermined. CDR1 MNHNS and CDR2 SASEGT come from the germline V gene. This CDR3 is built from 17 residues. Trimming took 4 bases from V and 0 from J, leaving 16 bases between them.

This clonotype was picked up many times. V gene TRBV6-5 combines with J gene TRBJ2-7; TRBD2 matches 12 bases. The CDR3 covers 18 residues. Germline values: CDR1 MNHEY, CDR2 SVGAGI. V shed 3 bases and J 4 bases; nucleotides not matched to a gene: 13. The CDR3 loop is CASSYRSSGRANGYEQYF. CDR3 sequence (DNA): TGTGCCAGCAGTTATCGGTCTAGCGGGAGGGCCAACGGGTACGAGCAGTACTTC.

This clonotype was counted at least ten times. The chain carries TRBV7-2 and TRBJ2-7, with 8 positions matching TRBD1. The CDR3 extends over 12 amino acids. Germline V gives CDR1 SGHTA, CDR2 FQGNSA. J lost 4 bases, V lost 5 bases, and 1 base had no gene match. CDR3: CASSRTGYEQYF. The CDR3 DNA follows: TGTGCCAGCAGCCGGACAGGGTACGAGCAGTACTTC.

This clonotype was detected many times. The chain couples TRBV20-1 to TRBJ2-3, with TRBD1 identical over 8 bases. With V trimmed by 5 bases and J by 5 bases, 3 bases remained unmatched. CDR1 is DFQATT and CDR2 is SNEGSKA in the germline V gene (reference sequence). This CDR3 region has 12 residues. CDR3 nucleotide sequence: TGCAGTGCTTGGACAGGGAAAGATACGCAGTATTTT. Translating it yields CSAWTGKDTQYF.

This clonotype appeared many times. This rearrangement joins TRBV7-9 to TRBJ2-7; 7 nucleotides match TRBD2. V shed 1 base and J 0 bases; nucleotides not matched to a gene: 6. The CDR3 is 16 amino acids. Germline CDR1 and CDR2: SEHNR and FQNEAQ (reference sequence). CDR3 coding DNA: TGTGCCAGCAGCTTAGGCCCTACTAGCGCCTCCTACGAGCAGTACTTC. This encodes CASSLGPTSASYEQYF.

The table lists this clonotype with many counts. The rearrangement links TRBV19 to TRBJ1-1; D is unclear. Germline V gene data show CDR1 as LNHDA and CDR2 as SQIVND (reference sequence). The CDR3 has 14 residues. Trimming shortened V by 6 bases and J by 1 base, and 12 bases separated the two germline ends. The CDR3 reads CASRFQRENTEAFF. Here the CDR3 DNA reads TGTGCCAGTAGGTTTCAGCGGGAGAACACTGAAGCTTTCTTT.

This clonotype appeared many times. The chain carries TRBV29-1 and TRBJ2-1, with D hard to call. Trimming left V 3 bases short and J 9 bases short, with 9 bases between. There are 11 residues in the CDR3. The germline gives CDR1 SQVTM, CDR2 ANQGSEA. CDR3 sequence: CSVESTGEQFF. Here the CDR3 DNA reads TGCAGCGTTGAGTCGACTGGTGAGCAGTTCTTC.

This clonotype was found many times. CDR3 DNA sequence: TGTGCCAGTAGCCGACTCGTTCCGGGACAGCAAGAGACCCAGTACTTC. Its protein is CASSRLVPGQQETQYF. The V call is TRBV19, the J call TRBJ2-5, with TRBD1 identical over 7 bases. CDR1 LNHDA and CDR2 SQIVND come from the germline V gene (reference sequence). The J segment lost 2 bases and the V segment lost 6 bases, leaving 12 bases of the junction unmatched. The CDR3 extends over 16 amino acids.

This clonotype is medium-sized by share. The V call is TRBV28, the J call TRBJ2-3, with D possibly matching TRBD1 (5 bases). The germline V gene encodes CDR1 MDHEN and CDR2 SYDVKM. Trimming took 5 bases from V and 2 from J, leaving 14 bases between them. The CDR3 runs 15 residues. The CDR3 here is CASSLRQPNTDTQYF. The CDR3 nucleotides are TGTGCCAGCAGTCTTCGACAGCCAAACACAGATACGCAGTATTTT.

This clonotype was detected only a few times. V usage is TRBV10-2 and J usage is TRBJ2-7; D uncertain. The CDR3 has 12 amino acids. Germline CDR1 reads WSHSY; CDR2 reads SAAADI. V dropped 6 bases and J dropped 0 bases, with 6 bases sitting between them. The CDR3 is CASSRSSYEQYF. For the CDR3, the DNA is TGCGCCAGCAGCCGGAGCTCCTACGAGCAGTACTTC.

In this sample, this clonotype turned up a few times. The gene calls are TRBV25-1 and TRBJ2-3; D uncertain. The CDR3 consists of 11 residues. The germline V gene encodes CDR1 MGHDK and CDR2 SYGVNS. Trimming pared 6 bases from V and 4 bases from J, leaving 5 bases between. The DNA of the CDR3 is TGTGCCAGCAGCGGCTCAGATACGCAGTATTTT. It specifies CASSGSDTQYF.

In its sample, this clonotype was seen many times. The chain joins TRBV11-3 to TRBJ2-1; TRBD2 might be the D (5 bases). Trimming removed 1 base at V and 10 bases at J, with 11 bases between. This CDR3 has 13 residues. Germline assignment: CDR1 SGHNT and CDR2 YENEEA. CDR3 sequence (DNA): TGTGCCAGCAGCTTAGTCTCGCGGGCAGAGCAGTTCTTC. Translation: CASSLVSRAEQFF.

This clonotype showed up many times. The V and J genes are TRBV4-1 and TRBJ1-1; D not resolved. Trimming cost V 0 bases and J 8 bases, with 4 bases left between them. Germline-derived CDR1 and CDR2 are MGHRA and YSYEKL. The CDR3 sequence is 11 residues long. The CDR3 region has the DNA TGCGCCAGCAGCCAAGAAACCGAAGCTTTCTTT. Amino acids: CASSQETEAFF.

Points on this clonotype: A much larger clonotype is one base distant, so this may be a read error. The CDR3 loop reads CVSSYGTYTGELFF. The CDR3 bases are TGTGTCAGCAGCTACGGGACCTACACCGGGGAGCTGTTTTTT. The chain employs TRBV7-3 and TRBJ2-2; D may match TRBD1 or TRBD2 (5 bases each). Germline CDR1 and CDR2: SGHTA and FQGTGA. The CDR3 consists of 14 residues.

This clonotype was counted at least ten times. The V call is TRBV29-1, the J call TRBJ2-2, with D maybe TRBD1 (6 bases). CDR1 SQVTM and CDR2 ANQGSEA come from the germline V gene. The ends were cut back, 5 bases at V and 2 bases at J, with 9 bases in the middle. This CDR3 has 13 amino acids. Written as DNA, the CDR3 is TGCAGCGTTTCGGACAGTAACACCGGGGAGCTGTTTTTT. Translated, it gives CSVSDSNTGELFF.

This clonotype was detected many times. This sequence joins TRBV10-3 and TRBJ1-2, with 8 bases identical to TRBD1. J gave up 1 base and V 4 bases, and 5 bases lay outside the gene matches. Per germline, CDR1 ENHRY and CDR2 SYGVKD. The CDR3 covers 15 residues. Here the CDR3 DNA reads TGTGCCATCAGTGGCAGGACAGGGTTTAACTATGGCTACACCTTC. This encodes CAISGRTGFNYGYTF.

The table lists this clonotype with many counts. This chain connects TRBV20-1 to TRBJ2-7, with TRBD2 matching over 11 bases. Trimming cost V 7 bases and J 4 bases; bases outside gene matches: 6. Germline lookup yields CDR1 DFQATT and CDR2 SNEGSKA (reference sequence). This CDR3 is built from 13 residues. The DNA for the CDR3 is TGCAGTGTCATGGGACTAGCGGTTTACGAGCAGTACTTC. This codes for CSVMGLAVYEQYF.

Many counts were recorded for this clonotype. V is TRBV7-9 and J is TRBJ2-5; no definite D call. CDR3 size: 14 residues. V was clipped by 3 bases and J by 2 bases, with 10 bases between them. Per germline, CDR1 SEHNR and CDR2 FQNEAQ (reference sequence). CDR3 loop: CASSFPELQETQYF. DNA for the CDR3: TGTGCCAGCAGCTTCCCGGAACTTCAAGAGACCCAGTACTTC.

This clonotype was recorded at least ten times. This chain uses TRBV6-4 with TRBJ2-3, with 10 bases aligning to TRBD2. V lost 2 bases to trimming and J lost 1 base; unmatched junction nucleotides: 0. CDR3 size: 15 residues. Germline CDR1 is MRHNA and CDR2 is SNTAGT. The CDR3 DNA sequence: TGTGCCAGCAGTGACGGGACTAGCGGCACAGATACGCAGTATTTT. It translates to CASSDGTSGTDTQYF.

This clonotype was found a few times. This rearrangement joins TRBV4-1 to TRBJ2-1; D not resolved. The length of the CDR3 is 14 residues. Trimming shortened V by 2 bases and J by 5 bases, and 10 bases separated the two germline ends. The germline V gene encodes CDR1 MGHRA and CDR2 YSYEKL. CDR3 loop: CASSQPPYHNEQFF. In DNA, the CDR3 is TGCGCCAGCAGCCAACCCCCGTATCACAATGAGCAGTTCTTC.

This clonotype has ten or more counts. The chain carries TRBV6-5 and TRBJ1-1; D gene unclear. Trimming pared 7 bases from V and 1 base from J, leaving 7 bases between. Germline CDR1 is MNHEY and CDR2 is SVGAGI. This CDR3 spans 12 amino acids. CDR3 sequence: CASTGTNTEAFF. CDR3 coding DNA: TGTGCCAGCACGGGTACGAACACTGAAGCTTTCTTT.